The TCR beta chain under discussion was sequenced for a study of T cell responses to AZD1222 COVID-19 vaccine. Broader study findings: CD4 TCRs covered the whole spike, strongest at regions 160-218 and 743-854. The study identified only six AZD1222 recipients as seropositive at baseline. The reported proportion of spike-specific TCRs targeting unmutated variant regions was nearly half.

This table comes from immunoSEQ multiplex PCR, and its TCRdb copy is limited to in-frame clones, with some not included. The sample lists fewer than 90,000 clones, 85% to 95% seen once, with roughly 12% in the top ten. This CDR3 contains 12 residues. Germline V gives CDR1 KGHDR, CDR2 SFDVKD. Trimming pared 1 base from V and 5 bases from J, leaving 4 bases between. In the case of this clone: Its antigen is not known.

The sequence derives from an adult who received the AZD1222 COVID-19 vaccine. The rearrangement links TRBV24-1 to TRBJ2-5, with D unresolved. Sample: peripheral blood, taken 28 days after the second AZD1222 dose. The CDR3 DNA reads TGTGCCACCAGTGATTTTAGGGAGACCCAGTACTTC. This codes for CATSDFRETQYF.